This entry describes one TCR beta chain. Its antigen is unknown. Per the germline V gene, CDR1 is GTSNPN and CDR2 is SVGIG (reference sequence). The ends lost 5 bases at V and 3 bases at J; junction bases unmatched: 4. This CDR3 comprises 15 residues. The sample comes from a study of cytomegalovirus exposure and HLA in healthy donors. General study points: HLA alleles were associated with some 17,000 TCR beta sequences in a later analysis at 0.05 false discovery rate. Donor immune exposure was known only as CMV serostatus. In a later analysis, HLA-associated beta chains showed higher expansion and lower generation probabilities than comparable chains.

PCR was performed using 60 Vbeta and 13 Jbeta primers. As handled by the study authors: In a later analysis, some 10 million of approximately 86 million unique beta chains occurred in at least two donors. Sequencing was performed with immunoSEQ multiplex PCR; in TCRdb, only in-frame clones are kept and a portion is missing. For V, J and clone size, that table is used; D and trimming come from the DNA. In the table there are 120,000 to 150,000 clones, approximately 80% of which are singletons. This sequence was found in a woman aged 40 to 50 in good health and CMV-seronegative. Sequenced sample: PBMCs. The V call is TRBV30, the J call TRBJ2-2; 12 nucleotides agree with TRBD2. The CDR3 reads CAWASGRVDTGELFF. The CDR3 coding sequence is TGTGCCTGGGCTAGCGGGAGGGTTGACACCGGGGAGCTGTTTTTT.